The clone carrying this T cell receptor (beta chain) was counted once. Enrollees, roughly 18 to 89 years old, lived in about two dozen US areas. This sample stems from a study of blood T cell repertoires in COVID-19. Assay used: immunoSEQ multiplex PCR; TCRdb lists only in-frame clones, some missing. Seen here are 320,000 or so clones, about 88% observed once, and the top ten hold approximately 0.99%. This CDR3 has 15 amino acids. The germline CDR1 and CDR2 sequences are SGHNT and YYREEE (reference sequence). The junction had 8 bases not matched to a gene; V was cut back by 4 bases and J by 7 bases. Material for sequencing was PBMCs or T cells enriched from blood (not recorded which). This receptor was taken from a woman aged 25 to 39 who had recovered from COVID-19. This chain joins TRBV5-4 and TRBJ2-1; 10 bases map to TRBD1. CDR3 amino acids: CASSIGTGERNEQFF. CDR3 coding DNA: TGTGCCAGCAGCATCGGGACAGGGGAGAGGAATGAGCAGTTCTTC.